The 19 T cell receptor beta chains given below trace back to one sample, sequenced in a study of T cells in Graves' hyperthyroidism and ophthalmopathy. What was amplified from RNA transcripts were TCR beta CDR3 regions. HTBI primers were used for first-round RT-PCR of the TCR CDR3. TCRdb re-called the multiplex PCR reads through MiXCR, storing one row per CDR3 protein. The sample holds 300,000 to 350,000 distinct CDR3 sequences; about 15% are singletons and the top ten take around 34%. Sample: blood. The receptors come from a man younger than 45 with Graves' hyperthyroidism.

V and J are TRBV7-6 and TRBJ2-7; 7 nucleotides agree with TRBD1. Trimming cost V 0 bases and J 5 bases; bases outside gene matches: 7. The CDR3 is 15 amino acids. Germline lookup yields CDR1 SGHVS and CDR2 FNYEAQ. The CDR3 coding sequence is TGTGCCAGCAGCTTAGCAGTAGGGGGCTGGGACGAGCAGTACTTC. It translates to CASSLAVGGWDEQYF. Supplemented by reference TRBV7-6 and TRBJ2-7, the full variable domain reads GAGVSQSPRYKVTKRGQDVALRCDPISGHVSLYWYRQALGQGPEFLTYFNYEAQQDKSGLPNDRFSAERPEGSISTLTIQRTEQRDSAMYRCASSLAVGGWDEQYFGPGTRLTVT.

Ten or more counts support this clonotype. J is TRBJ1-1 and V is TRBV10-3; weak D call: TRBD1 (5 bases). The CDR3 spans 11 residues. CDR1 ENHRY and CDR2 SYGVKD come from the germline V gene. Between the trimmed V and J ends, which lost 2 bases and 10 bases, there was a span of 8 bases. Here the CDR3 reads CAISEGQGAFF. CDR3 sequence (DNA): TGTGCCATCAGTGAGGGGCAGGGAGCTTTCTTT.

This clonotype was counted ten times or more. The chain recombines TRBV5-1 with TRBJ2-1; 12 positions agree with TRBD2. The CDR3 totals 15 residues. Unmatched junction bases numbered 5, after V lost 3 bases and J lost 7 bases. CDR1 and CDR2 (germline): SGHRS, YFSETQ. The CDR3 loop is CASSSLAGGFNEQFF. The CDR3 region has the DNA TGCGCCAGCAGCTCACTAGCGGGAGGTTTTAATGAGCAGTTCTTC.

The chain joins TRBV6-1 to TRBJ1-1, with D hard to call. Per the germline V gene, CDR1 is MNHNS and CDR2 is SASEGT. The CDR3 sequence is 14 residues long. Trimming removed 3 bases at V and 3 bases at J, with 11 bases between. The CDR3 is CASSETWADTEAFF. CDR3 nucleotides: TGTGCCAGCAGTGAGACTTGGGCGGACACTGAAGCTTTCTTT.

This clonotype occurred a few times. The CDR3 loop is CASRLGPRRWEQYF. The CDR3 DNA sequence: TGTGCCAGCAGGTTGGGGCCAAGGAGGTGGGAGCAGTACTTC. The chain couples TRBV28 to TRBJ2-7, with D perhaps matching TRBD1 or TRBD2 (5 bases each). V was pared by 6 bases and J by 7 bases, with 19 bases between. The V gene's germline CDR1 is MDHEN and CDR2 SYDVKM. The CDR3 extends over 14 amino acids.

This clonotype was seen many times. The V gene is TRBV7-2, the J gene TRBJ2-3; 7 bases are a match to TRBD2. The CDR3 is made up of 16 amino acids. Germline trimming cut 3 bases from V and 2 bases from J; bases unmatched to any gene: 8. From germline, CDR1 is SGHTA and CDR2 FQGNSA. CDR3 nucleotides: TGTGCCAGCAGCTTGTCGGGGAGGGCCGACACAGATACGCAGTATTTT. Translated: CASSLSGRADTDTQYF.

This clonotype showed up many times. The J gene is TRBJ1-1, the V gene TRBV12-3 or TRBV12-4; D unclear. V was pared by 5 bases and J by 2 bases, with 12 bases between. The CDR3 extends over 14 amino acids. CDR3 in DNA: TGTGCCAGCAGTAAGTTGCCCCCTAACACTGAAGCTTTCTTT. It yields the protein CASSKLPPNTEAFF.

The sample holds a few counts of this clonotype. A junction end diverges from the germline sequence, so it may reflect a read error. The genes are TRBV27 and TRBJ1-2; tentatively, D is TRBD1 (5 bases). From germline, CDR1 is MNHEY and CDR2 SMNVEV (reference sequence). CDR3 length: 15 residues. The CDR3 DNA reads TGTGCCAGCAGTTTATCGGGAGGGACCAACTATGGCTGCACCTTC. It is translated as CASSLSGGTNYGCTF.

V usage is TRBV14 and J usage is TRBJ2-1; D unresolved. This CDR3 comprises 14 residues. Trimming took off 1 base at V and 6 bases at J, with 10 bases between the two ends. In germline, CDR1 is SGHDN, CDR2 FVKESK. The CDR3 sequence: CASSQVYRLNEQFF. In DNA, the CDR3 is TGTGCCAGCAGCCAAGTCTACAGACTCAATGAGCAGTTCTTC.

This clonotype was counted many times. The chain recombines TRBV6-1 with TRBJ1-1, with TRBD1 matching over 7 bases. The V gene's germline CDR1 is MNHNS and CDR2 SASEGT. The CDR3 has 12 amino acids. The ends lost 6 bases at V and 3 bases at J; junction bases unmatched: 1. The CDR3 loop is CASSRGDTEAFF. CDR3 in DNA: TGTGCCAGCAGCAGGGGGGACACTGAAGCTTTCTTT.

The chain couples TRBV20-1 to TRBJ2-7; D is uncertain. Germline V gives CDR1 DFQATT, CDR2 SNEGSKA (reference sequence). Trimming left V 2 bases short and J 1 base short, with 6 bases between. The CDR3 extends over 12 amino acids. CDR3 loop: CSARRPSYEQYF. The CDR3 region has the DNA TGCAGTGCTAGACGGCCGTCCTACGAGCAGTACTTC.

This rearrangement joins TRBV20-1 to TRBJ2-1, with 11 bases identical to TRBD2. CDR3 length: 15 amino acids. Germline CDR1 DFQATT, CDR2 SNEGSKA (reference sequence). The junction had 9 bases not matched to a gene; V was cut back by 3 bases and J by 8 bases. This CDR3 is CSARGTSGSKDEQFF. CDR3 nucleotides: TGCAGTGCTAGGGGTACTAGCGGGAGTAAAGATGAGCAGTTCTTC.

This clonotype was picked up many times. V gene TRBV11-1 combines with J gene TRBJ2-7; D is unresolved. Germline CDR1 SGHAT, CDR2 FQDESV (reference sequence). The CDR3 has 14 residues. Trimming took 5 bases from V and 2 from J, leaving 13 bases between them. CDR3 residues: CASSRRRPPYEQYF. CDR3 coding DNA: TGTGCCAGCAGCCGCCGTAGGCCACCCTACGAGCAGTACTTC. The full variable domain, in which reference TRBV11-1 and TRBJ2-7 provide the parts outside the CDR3, is EAEVAQSPRYKITEKSQAVAFWCDPISGHATLYWYRQILGQGPELLVQFQDESVVDDSQLPKDRFSAERLKGVDSTLKIQPAELGDSAMYLCASSRRRPPYEQYFGPGTRLTVT.

V is TRBV6-5 and J is TRBJ2-5; 8 bases are shared with TRBD2. The V and J ends lost 2 bases and 1 base, in that order; junction bases with no gene match: 12. This CDR3 has 18 residues. Germline CDR1 reads MNHEY; CDR2 reads SVGAGI. Here the CDR3 reads CASSYGEDSGIVQETQYF. DNA for the CDR3: TGTGCCAGCAGTTACGGGGAAGATAGCGGGATAGTCCAAGAGACCCAGTACTTC.

This clonotype has only a few counts. The J gene is TRBJ2-5, the V gene TRBV3-1; 11 bases line up with TRBD2. V lost 3 bases, J lost 5 bases, and 8 bases stayed unmatched. Germline loops: CDR1 LGHDT, CDR2 YNNKEL (reference sequence). CDR3 size: 16 residues. CDR3 DNA: TGTGCCAGCAGCCAGATAGCGGGAGGGCCGGGGGAGACCCAGTACTTC. Its translation: CASSQIAGGPGETQYF.

This clonotype was counted only a few times. V usage is TRBV5-6 and J usage is TRBJ1-1; a weak D match, TRBD1 (5 bases). Germline CDR1 and CDR2: SGHDT and YYEEEE. This CDR3 has 13 residues. The V and J ends lost 1 base and 6 bases respectively, with 10 bases between them. CDR3 DNA sequence: TGTGCCAGCAGCTTGCAGGGTACGGCTGAAGCTTTCTTT. This sequence encodes CASSLQGTAEAFF. The complete variable domain, with remaining parts taken from reference TRBV5-6 and TRBJ1-1, reads DAGVTQSPTHLIKTRGQQVTLRCSPKSGHDTVSWYQQALGQGPQFIFQYYEEEERQRGNFPDRFSGHQFPNYSSELNVNALLLGDSALYLCASSLQGTAEAFFGQGTRLTVV.

This clonotype was recorded many times. The chain carries TRBV30 and TRBJ2-2, with TRBD2 identical over 11 bases. Germline loops: CDR1 GTSNPN, CDR2 SVGIG (reference sequence). The CDR3 loop spans 16 amino acids. With V trimmed by 2 bases and J by 6 bases, 8 bases remained unmatched. The CDR3 bases are TGTGCCTGGAGTACAGGATTAGCGGGAGGGGCCGGGGAGCTGTTTTTT. Its protein product is CAWSTGLAGGAGELFF.

This clonotype is medium-sized by share. The chain carries TRBV27 and TRBJ2-5, with D possibly TRBD2 on 7 matching bases. The V end was cut by 6 bases, the J end by 3 bases, with 14 bases between. Germline-derived CDR1 and CDR2 are MNHEY and SMNVEV (reference sequence). There are 14 residues in the CDR3. CDR3 region: CASRPLGGEETQYF. CDR3 sequence (DNA): TGTGCCAGCAGGCCACTAGGGGGGGAAGAGACCCAGTACTTC.

This clonotype appeared a few times. The chain carries TRBV7-6 and TRBJ2-1; D not resolved. V was shortened by 1 base and J by 10 bases, with 11 bases between the two germline ends. This CDR3 is built from 13 residues. Germline V gives CDR1 SGHVS, CDR2 FNYEAQ. The CDR3 here is CASSLDGFYEQFF. For the CDR3, the DNA is TGTGCCAGCAGCTTAGATGGTTTCTACGAGCAGTTCTTC.